The 3 T cell receptor beta chains below were found in one sample sequenced in a study of T cell clonotyping in hematopoietic cell transplantation. As to time point: recipient sample about 28 days before transplant, after cytoreduction. TCRdb's table, derived via immunoSEQ multiplex PCR, lists solely in-frame clones and lacks some. The repertoire holds about 19,000 clones, with approximately 77% as singletons. Sample: peripheral blood mononuclear cells, taken before stem cell transplant. The receptors here all came from a man in his fifties or sixties with acute myeloid leukemia. Some clones in this sample may be carry-over from other donors' samples.

The V call is TRBV6-5, the J call TRBJ2-1; TRBD1 matches at 7 bases. Germline values: CDR1 MNHEY, CDR2 SVGAGI. V gave up 7 bases and J gave up 13 bases; unmatched junction bases: 7. The CDR3 spans 11 residues. In nucleotides, the CDR3 is TGTGCCAGCACCACACAGGGGTTTCAGTTCTTC. Amino acids: CASTTQGFQFF.

J is TRBJ1-1 and V is TRBV15, with a tentative D call TRBD1 (6 bases). The ends were cut back, 0 bases at V and 3 bases at J, with 17 bases in the middle. The CDR3 sequence is 17 residues long. Germline V lookup: CDR1 LNHNV, CDR2 YYDKDF (reference sequence). CDR3 DNA sequence: TGTGCCACCAGCAGAGATCGGAGACAGGCGATGTACACTGAAGCTTTCTTT. Protein: CATSRDRRQAMYTEAFF.

The gene calls are TRBV15 and TRBJ1-4; D gene unclear. This CDR3 is 15 amino acids long. The germline V gene encodes CDR1 LNHNV and CDR2 YYDKDF (reference sequence). V lost 0 bases and J 0 bases, leaving 5 bases between the germline ends. The CDR3 DNA follows: TGTGCCACCAGCAGAGACGGAGCAACTAATGAAAAACTGTTTTTT. It codes for CATSRDGATNEKLFF.